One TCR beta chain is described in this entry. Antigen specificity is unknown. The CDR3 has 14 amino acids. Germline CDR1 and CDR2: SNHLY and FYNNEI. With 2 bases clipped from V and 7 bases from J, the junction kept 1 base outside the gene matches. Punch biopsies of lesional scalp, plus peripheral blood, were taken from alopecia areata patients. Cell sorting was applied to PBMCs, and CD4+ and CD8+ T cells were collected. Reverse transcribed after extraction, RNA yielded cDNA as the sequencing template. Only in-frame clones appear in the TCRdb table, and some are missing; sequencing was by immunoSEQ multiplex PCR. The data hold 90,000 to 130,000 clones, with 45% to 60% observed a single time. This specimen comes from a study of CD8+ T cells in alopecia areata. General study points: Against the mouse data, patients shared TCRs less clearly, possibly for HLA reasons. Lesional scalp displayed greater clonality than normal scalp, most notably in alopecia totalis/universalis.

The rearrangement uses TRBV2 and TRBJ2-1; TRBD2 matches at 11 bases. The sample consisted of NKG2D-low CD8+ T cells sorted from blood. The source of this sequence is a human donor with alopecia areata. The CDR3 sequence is CASSELAGGNEQFF. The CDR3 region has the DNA TGTGCCAGCAGTGAACTAGCGGGAGGAAATGAGCAGTTCTTC. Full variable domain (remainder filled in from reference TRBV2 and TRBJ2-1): EPEVTQTPSHQVTQMGQEVILRCVPISNHLYFYWYRQILGQKVEFLVSFYNNEISEKSEIFDDQFSVERPDGSNFTLKIRSTKLEDSAMYFCASSELAGGNEQFFGPGTRLTVL.